The 15 T cell receptor beta chains given below trace back to one sample, sequenced in a study of neurological immune-mediated disorders. TCRdb ran MiXCR on the 5' RACE reads and lists one entry per CDR3 protein. The repertoire holds about 66,000 distinct CDR3 sequences, with nearly 3.5% as singletons. Material: PBMCs. The receptors here all came from a man aged 35-49 years with multiple sclerosis.

This clonotype was seen at least ten times. This chain uses TRBV5-1 with TRBJ2-7, with 10 positions matching TRBD1. The trim removed 4 bases at V and 7 bases at J, leaving 11 bases unmatched. Germline lookup yields CDR1 SGHRS and CDR2 YFSETQ. The CDR3 is made up of 15 amino acids. The CDR3 DNA is TGCGCCAGCAGCCCCGGGACAGGGGCATGGGGAGAGCAGTACTTC. It yields the protein CASSPGTGAWGEQYF.

This clonotype was detected many times. V and J are TRBV29-1 and TRBJ2-7; the D gene could be TRBD1 or TRBD2 (6 bases each). Trimming left V 5 bases short and J 3 bases short, with 11 bases between. Germline V lookup: CDR1 SQVTM, CDR2 ANQGSEA. CDR3 length: 12 amino acids. The CDR3 sequence is CSVQGGFYEQYF. The CDR3 DNA reads as TGCAGCGTTCAAGGGGGGTTCTACGAGCAGTACTTC.

The table lists this clonotype with many counts. The chain uses TRBV20-1 and TRBJ2-1; a possible D gene is TRBD1 (5 bases). The V end was cut by 1 base, the J end by 7 bases, with 11 bases between. This CDR3 contains 13 residues. Germline CDR1 is DFQATT and CDR2 is SNEGSKA (reference sequence). The CDR3, as DNA: TGCAGTGCTAGAGTCCCCCCAGGGAATGAGCAGTTCTTC. Its protein product is CSARVPPGNEQFF.

This clonotype was recorded at least ten times. In DNA, the CDR3 is TGTGCCAGCAGCTTAGCTGGGACAGGGCCCTACGAGCAGTACTTC. Protein product: CASSLAGTGPYEQYF. The gene calls are TRBV7-2 and TRBJ2-7; 9 positions match TRBD1. The CDR3 runs 15 residues. J gave up 2 bases and V 0 bases, and 2 bases lay outside the gene matches. Looked up from germline, CDR1 is SGHTA and CDR2 is FQGNSA.

The chain employs TRBV2 and TRBJ1-5; 11 nucleotides match TRBD1. The V and J ends lost 3 bases and 1 base, in that order; junction bases with no gene match: 5. The CDR3 is made up of 17 amino acids. Germline loops: CDR1 SNHLY, CDR2 FYNNEI. The DNA of the CDR3 is TGTGCCAGCAGTGAGGACAGGGGGCGTCGAAGCAATCAGCCCCAGCATTTT. It codes for CASSEDRGRRSNQPQHF.

The table lists this clonotype with many counts. The genes are TRBV10-3 and TRBJ1-3; a weak D match, TRBD1 (6 bases). This CDR3 region has 14 residues. CDR1 ENHRY and CDR2 SYGVKD come from the germline V gene. V was pared by 7 bases and J by 0 bases, with 10 bases between. In DNA, the CDR3 is TGTGCCATCAAGGACAGAAGCTCTGGAAACACCATATATTTT. Translating it yields CAIKDRSSGNTIYF.

This clonotype was counted many times. V and J are TRBV29-1 and TRBJ1-2; D may be TRBD1 (6 bases). CDR3 size: 15 residues. Per germline, CDR1 SQVTM and CDR2 ANQGSEA. Trimming removed 3 bases at V and 0 bases at J, with 14 bases between. CDR3: CSVDSDRPANYGYTF. The CDR3 DNA sequence: TGCAGCGTTGACTCTGACAGGCCCGCTAACTATGGCTACACCTTC.

The table lists this clonotype with many counts. This chain connects TRBV29-1 to TRBJ2-7; the D gene is possibly TRBD1 (6 bases). The V gene lost 4 bases and the J gene lost 5 bases, with 9 bases spanning the gap. The CDR3 spans 11 residues. Per the germline V gene, CDR1 is SQVTM and CDR2 is ANQGSEA. CDR3 nucleotide sequence: TGCAGCGTTGTGGGGGCGGACGAGCAGTACTTC. This codes for CSVVGADEQYF.

This clonotype was detected ten times or more. The chain has TRBV9 and TRBJ2-1; 7 bases are shared with TRBD2. The CDR3 length is 13 residues. Trimming at V came to 3 bases and at J to 6 bases, leaving 3 bases not matched to a gene. Germline loops: CDR1 SGDLS, CDR2 YYNGEE. The CDR3, as DNA: TGTGCCAGCAGCGGCCGGACTAGCAATGAGCAGTTCTTC. It is translated as CASSGRTSNEQFF.

This clonotype was seen ten or more times. J is TRBJ2-1 and V is TRBV6-6; 9 nucleotides agree with TRBD2. Germline V gene data show CDR1 as MNHNY and CDR2 as SVGAGI (reference sequence). V lost 0 bases and J lost 2; bases outside the gene matches: 5. This CDR3 has 17 amino acids. The CDR3 nucleotides read TGTGCCAGCAGTTACTCATGGCTAGCGGGGACCTACAATGAGCAGTTCTTC. It is translated as CASSYSWLAGTYNEQFF.

Many counts were recorded for this clonotype. V is TRBV7-2 and J is TRBJ1-1, with D maybe TRBD1 (5 bases). Trimming removed 2 bases from V and 10 bases from J, with 17 bases in between. This CDR3 is built from 14 residues. Germline lookup yields CDR1 SGHTA and CDR2 FQGNSA. CDR3 in amino acids: CASSLRTAQGRAFF. DNA of the CDR3: TGTGCCAGCAGCTTAAGAACCGCCCAGGGAAGAGCTTTCTTT.

This clonotype was counted ten times or more. This sequence joins TRBV3-1 and TRBJ2-7; the D is unclear. Trimming removed 0 bases at V and 2 bases at J, with 8 bases between. There are 14 residues in the CDR3. Per the germline V gene, CDR1 is LGHDT and CDR2 is YNNKEL (reference sequence). The CDR3 DNA sequence: TGTGCCAGCAGCCAAGATCGCGGCACCTACGAGCAGTACTTC. Translated, it gives CASSQDRGTYEQYF.

In its sample, this clonotype was seen many times. V gene TRBV6-5 combines with J gene TRBJ2-2, with D perhaps assigned TRBD1 or TRBD2 (5 bases each). The CDR3 consists of 15 residues. CDR1 is MNHEY and CDR2 is SVGAGI in the germline V gene. Trimming shortened V by 6 bases and J by 7 bases, and 18 bases separated the two germline ends. The CDR3 reads CASSPAGGEVGELFF. The DNA for the CDR3 is TGTGCCAGCAGCCCGGCTGGGGGAGAGGTCGGGGAGCTGTTTTTT.

This clonotype was seen repeatedly, ten times or more. This rearrangement joins TRBV7-2 to TRBJ1-2; D is unresolved. The germline CDR1 and CDR2 sequences are SGHTA and FQGNSA. The germline V and J ends were trimmed by 5 bases and 3 bases, with 10 bases remaining between them. CDR3 length: 13 residues. The CDR3 loop is CASSPRADYGYTF. The CDR3, as DNA: TGTGCCAGCAGCCCCCGGGCCGACTATGGCTACACCTTC.

This clonotype was seen at least ten times. This rearrangement joins TRBV27 to TRBJ2-3; 10 nucleotides match TRBD2. Germline lookup yields CDR1 MNHEY and CDR2 SMNVEV (reference sequence). V shed 3 bases, J shed 5 bases, and the junction held 8 bases outside the gene matches. The CDR3 length is 16 residues. CDR3 amino acids: CASSLGERGGKDTQYF. The CDR3 bases are TGTGCCAGCAGTTTGGGGGAGCGGGGGGGCAAAGATACGCAGTATTTT.